The source of this TCR beta chain is a study of blood T cell repertoires in COVID-19. Across the whole study: Nucleic acid was either cDNA or gDNA, and it came from T cells, B-cell-depleted T cells, or PBMCs.

CDR3 length equals 13 residues. Germline CDR1 reads SGHAT; CDR2 reads FQNNGV. V gave up 7 bases and J gave up 4 bases; unmatched junction bases: 5. The authors' processing: Estimation of nucleated cell counts was performed using reference gene primer amplification. Assay used: immunoSEQ multiplex PCR; TCRdb lists only in-frame clones, some missing. The V and J calls and clone size are taken from that table; D and trimming were inferred from the DNA. The table lists some 130,000 clones, roughly 78% of them singletons. The origin of this receptor is a man aged 55-75 years with acute or convalescent COVID-19. The sequenced material came from peripheral blood. The genes are TRBV11-2 and TRBJ1-1; 8 bases align to TRBD1. The CDR3 bases are TGTGCCAGCACCAACCAGGGGGCCACTGAAGCTTTCTTT. Translated, it gives CASTNQGATEAFF.